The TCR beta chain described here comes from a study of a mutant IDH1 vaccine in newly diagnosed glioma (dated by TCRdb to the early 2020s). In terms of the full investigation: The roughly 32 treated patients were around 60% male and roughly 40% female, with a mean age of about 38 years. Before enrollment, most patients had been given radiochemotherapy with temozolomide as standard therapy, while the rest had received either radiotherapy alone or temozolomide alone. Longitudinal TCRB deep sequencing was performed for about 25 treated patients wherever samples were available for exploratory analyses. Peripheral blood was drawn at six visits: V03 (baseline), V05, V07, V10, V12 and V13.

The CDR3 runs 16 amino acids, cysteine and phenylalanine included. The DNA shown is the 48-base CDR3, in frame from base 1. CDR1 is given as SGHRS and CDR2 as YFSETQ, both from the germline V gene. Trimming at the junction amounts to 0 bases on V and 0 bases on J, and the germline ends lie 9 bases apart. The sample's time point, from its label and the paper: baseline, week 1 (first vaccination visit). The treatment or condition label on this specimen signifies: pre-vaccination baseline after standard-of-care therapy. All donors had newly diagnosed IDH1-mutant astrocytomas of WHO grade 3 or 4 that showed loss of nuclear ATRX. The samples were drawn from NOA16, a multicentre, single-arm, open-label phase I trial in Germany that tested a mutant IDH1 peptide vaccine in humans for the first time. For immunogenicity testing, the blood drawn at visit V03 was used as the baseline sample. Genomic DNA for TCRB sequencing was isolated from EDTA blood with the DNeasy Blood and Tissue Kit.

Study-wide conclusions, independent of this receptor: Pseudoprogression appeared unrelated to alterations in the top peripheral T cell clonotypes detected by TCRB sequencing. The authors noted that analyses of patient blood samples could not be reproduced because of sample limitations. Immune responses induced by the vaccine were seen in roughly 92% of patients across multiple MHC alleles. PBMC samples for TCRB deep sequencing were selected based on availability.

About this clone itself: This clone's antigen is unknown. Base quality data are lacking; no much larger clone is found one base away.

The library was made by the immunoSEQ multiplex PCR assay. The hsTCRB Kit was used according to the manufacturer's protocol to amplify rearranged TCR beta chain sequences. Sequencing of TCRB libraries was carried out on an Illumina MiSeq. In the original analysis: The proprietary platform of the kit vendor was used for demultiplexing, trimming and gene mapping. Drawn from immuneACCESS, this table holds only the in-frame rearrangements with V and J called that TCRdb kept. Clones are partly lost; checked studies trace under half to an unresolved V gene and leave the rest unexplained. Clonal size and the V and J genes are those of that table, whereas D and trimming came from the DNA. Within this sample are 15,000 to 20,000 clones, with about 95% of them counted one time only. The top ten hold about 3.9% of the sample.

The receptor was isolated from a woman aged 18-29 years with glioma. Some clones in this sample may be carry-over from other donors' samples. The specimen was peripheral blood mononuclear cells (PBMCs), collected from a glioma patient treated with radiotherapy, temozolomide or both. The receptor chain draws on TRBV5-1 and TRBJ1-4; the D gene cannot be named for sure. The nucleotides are TGCGCCAGCAGCTTGGCCTACAGCGCAACTAATGAAAAACTGTTTTTT. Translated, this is CASSLAYSATNEKLFF.